Each of the 21 T cell receptor beta chains below was sequenced from the same sample in a study of human T cells and chemical hapten exposure. TCRdb used MiXCR to reprocess the RACE reads, holding one entry per CDR3 protein. The sample shows approximately 82,000 distinct CDR3 sequences, 12% of them seen only once. Time point here: patch test 1, 2 weeks after DPC sensitization. Described treatment: therapeutic diphenylcyclopropenone sensitization with weekly scalp DPC. The material sequenced was whole blood, taken in connection with sensitization to the hapten diphenylcyclopropenone (DPC). The receptor set was obtained from a woman in her sixties or seventies with alopecia areata. Some clones in this sample may be carry-over from other donors' samples.

This clonotype was detected ten times or more. This sequence joins TRBV7-6 and TRBJ2-7; D uncertain. The CDR3 has 12 amino acids. Germline CDR1 is SGHVS and CDR2 is FNYEAQ. V lost 5 bases and J lost 7, with 12 bases in between. This chain's CDR3 is CASSLNLGEQYF. The CDR3 bases are TGTGCCAGCAGCCTCAACCTGGGGGAGCAGTACTTC.

This clonotype appeared a few times. This chain uses TRBV13 with TRBJ1-6; D remains ambiguous. V lost 5 bases, J lost 8 bases, and 7 bases lay in between. There are 12 residues in the CDR3. Germline CDR1 PRHDT, CDR2 FYEKMQ (reference sequence). The CDR3 sequence: CASSPGDSPLHF. The CDR3 nucleotides read TGTGCCAGCAGCCCCGGGGATTCACCCCTCCACTTT.

This chain joins TRBV29-1 and TRBJ1-2; the D gene is possibly TRBD1 (6 bases). The CDR3 runs 11 residues. CDR1 and CDR2 (germline): SQVTM, ANQGSEA. The ends were cut back, 6 bases at V and 6 bases at J, with 11 bases in the middle. In DNA form, the CDR3 reads TGCAGCGTAAAGAGGGGGAATGGCTACACCTTC. It is translated as CSVKRGNGYTF.

This clonotype was seen more than once but under ten times. This chain links TRBV5-4 with TRBJ2-1; unclear D gene. Germline values: CDR1 SGHNT, CDR2 YYREEE (reference sequence). The CDR3 runs 14 residues. V was trimmed by 4 bases and J by 9 bases, leaving 17 bases between them. Written as DNA, the CDR3 is TGTGCCAGCAGCCTCGACCCCCGCCGTGGTGAGCAGTTCTTC. It is translated as CASSLDPRRGEQFF.

This clonotype was counted many times. The V gene is TRBV10-3, the J gene TRBJ2-3, with 14 bases matching TRBD2. The germline CDR1 and CDR2 sequences are ENHRY and SYGVKD. V lost 2 bases and J lost 4; bases outside the gene matches: 17. This CDR3 has 21 amino acids. CDR3 DNA sequence: TGTGCCATCAGTGAGCCTCGACTAGCGGGGGGGCCGAGATCACCACCAGATACGCAGTATTTT. Its protein product is CAISEPRLAGGPRSPPDTQYF.

The table lists this clonotype with a few counts. V is TRBV10-1 and J is TRBJ1-1; D is perhaps TRBD1 (5 bases). Germline V gene data show CDR1 as WNHNN and CDR2 as SYGVQD (reference sequence). The CDR3 loop spans 14 amino acids. V shed 0 bases and J shed 3 bases, with 8 bases lying between them. The CDR3 here is CASSESRADTEAFF. The CDR3 DNA sequence: TGCGCCAGCAGTGAGTCCAGGGCCGACACTGAAGCTTTCTTT.

This clonotype was detected many times. The chain couples TRBV5-4 to TRBJ1-1; D gene uncertain. The CDR3 has 14 amino acids. Germline CDR1 and CDR2: SGHNT and YYREEE (reference sequence). The V and J ends lost 4 bases and 3 bases respectively, with 13 bases between them. Here the CDR3 reads CASSLELVDTEAFF. CDR3 DNA: TGTGCCAGCAGCCTAGAACTGGTGGACACTGAAGCTTTCTTT.

This clonotype was counted a few times. The chain recombines TRBV7-2 with TRBJ2-4, with 8 bases aligning to TRBD2. The ends lost 4 bases at V and 3 bases at J; junction bases unmatched: 14. Germline CDR1 and CDR2: SGHTA and FQGNSA. The CDR3 runs 18 residues. This CDR3 reads CASSSPVGGAGGKNIQYF. CDR3 sequence (DNA): TGTGCCAGCAGCTCCCCCGTCGGCGGGGCGGGAGGCAAAAACATTCAGTACTTC.

This clonotype turned up a few times. The chain links TRBV5-1 to TRBJ2-2; D is tentatively TRBD1 or TRBD2 (6 bases each). The CDR3 contains 16 residues. V was cut by 1 base and J by 5 bases, with 15 bases left in between. Germline V CDR1 and CDR2: SGHRS, YFSETQ. DNA for the CDR3: TGCGCCAGCAGCTTGCGGGGGCTCCTCCAAACCGGGGAGCTGTTTTTT. Translation: CASSLRGLLQTGELFF.

This clonotype was picked up many times. The chain joins TRBV4-1 to TRBJ2-5; 7 nucleotides line up with TRBD2. This CDR3 contains 17 residues. Germline V lookup: CDR1 MGHRA, CDR2 YSYEKL. The junction had 10 bases not matched to a gene; V was cut back by 3 bases and J by 0 bases. For the CDR3, the DNA is TGCGCCAGCAGCCACACGATCGGGACTACCTACCAAGAGACCCAGTACTTC. Protein product: CASSHTIGTTYQETQYF.

This clonotype has a handful of counts. This chain uses TRBV6-5 with TRBJ1-3; no clear D gene. V was trimmed by 7 bases and J by 1 base, leaving 8 bases between them. The CDR3 has 13 residues. Per the germline V gene, CDR1 is MNHEY and CDR2 is SVGAGI. CDR3 DNA sequence: TGTGCCAGCAAGGGCCCTTCTGGAAACACCATATATTTT. Protein sequence: CASKGPSGNTIYF.

The V gene is TRBV18, the J gene TRBJ1-5, with D unresolved. The length of the CDR3 is 12 residues. Trimming took 8 bases from V and 4 from J, leaving 9 bases between them. Per germline, CDR1 KGHSH and CDR2 LQKENI. CDR3 protein: CASKSENQPQHF. The CDR3 DNA is TGTGCCAGCAAATCAGAAAATCAGCCCCAGCATTTT.

This clonotype was found a few times. The genes are TRBV15 and TRBJ1-5; a weak D match, TRBD1 (5 bases). Germline V gene data show CDR1 as LNHNV and CDR2 as YYDKDF (reference sequence). V lost 2 bases and J lost 7, with 18 bases in between. The CDR3 totals 16 residues. The DNA of the CDR3 is TGTGCCACCAGCAGAAATGGTGGCAGGGCCGGACAGCCCCAGCATTTT. Translated: CATSRNGGRAGQPQHF.

This clonotype appeared many times. This sequence joins TRBV6-6 and TRBJ1-5; D is unresolved. The germline CDR1 and CDR2 sequences are MNHNY and SVGAGI (reference sequence). This CDR3 comprises 14 residues. V lost 7 bases to trimming and J lost 4 bases, with 14 bases between them. CDR3 sequence (DNA): TGTGCCAGCACGGGCCGAATGGTGAATCAGCCCCAGCATTTT. It translates to CASTGRMVNQPQHF.

V and J are TRBV12-3 or TRBV12-4 and TRBJ1-6; 7 nucleotides line up with TRBD1. The CDR3 runs 16 residues. Trimming took 0 bases from V and 6 from J; bases not matched to a gene: 5. The CDR3 spells CASSLAGTVFNSPLHF. CDR3 nucleotides: TGTGCCAGCAGTTTAGCGGGGACAGTTTTTAATTCACCCCTCCACTTT.

This clonotype was seen a few times. The V gene is TRBV5-1, the J gene TRBJ2-3; D is unclear. The V gene's germline CDR1 is SGHRS and CDR2 YFSETQ. The CDR3 has 15 residues. Trimming removed 4 bases at V and 0 bases at J, with 12 bases between. Written as DNA, the CDR3 is TGCGCCAGCAGCCCGGAACTGGTGAGCACAGATACGCAGTATTTT. It codes for CASSPELVSTDTQYF. The variable domain in full, completed from reference TRBV5-1 and TRBJ2-3, reads KAGVTQTPRYLIKTRGQQVTLSCSPISGHRSVSWYQQTPGQGLQFLFEYFSETQRNKGNFPGRFSGRQFSNSRSEMNVSTLELGDSALYLCASSPELVSTDTQYFGPGTRLTVL.

In its sample, this clonotype was seen many times. This chain links TRBV4-1 with TRBJ2-5, with D possibly matching TRBD2 (6 bases). CDR1 is MGHRA and CDR2 is YSYEKL in the germline V gene. The CDR3 length is 18 residues. V was clipped by 4 bases and J by 2 bases, with 23 bases between them. The CDR3 region is CASSLLHGSELGQETQYF. CDR3 DNA: TGCGCCAGCAGCCTTCTACACGGGAGCGAGCTGGGGCAAGAGACCCAGTACTTC.

On this clonotype: The junction departs from the called germline gene at one end, perhaps through a read error. V gene TRBV5-4 combines with J gene TRBJ2-7; D may be TRBD1 (6 bases). This CDR3 is 12 amino acids long. CDR1 and CDR2 from the germline V gene are SGHNT and YYREEE (reference sequence). This CDR3 is CANSTDSYEQYF. For the CDR3, the DNA is TGTGCCAACAGCACGGACAGCTACGAGCAGTACTTC.

This clonotype came up a few times. The chain recombines TRBV6-6 with TRBJ2-1, with D unclear. Germline V gene data show CDR1 as MNHNY and CDR2 as SVGAGI (reference sequence). CDR3 size: 15 residues. V lost 2 bases and J lost 8, with 16 bases in between. The CDR3 loop is CASSYGQVPMDEQFF. The CDR3 DNA follows: TGTGCCAGCAGTTACGGGCAGGTACCGATGGATGAGCAGTTCTTC.

V usage is TRBV7-9 and J usage is TRBJ1-5; the match to TRBD1 covers 7 bases. This CDR3 region has 15 residues. The V gene end was trimmed by 5 bases and the J gene end by 3 bases; junction bases not matched to a gene: 7. Per the germline V gene, CDR1 is SEHNR and CDR2 is FQNEAQ (reference sequence). The CDR3 nucleotides read TGTGCCAGCAGCACACTTCAGGGGGTCAATCAGCCCCAGCATTTT. Translation gives CASSTLQGVNQPQHF.

This clonotype has just a few counts. The chain recombines TRBV3-1 with TRBJ1-2; no definite D call. Germline assignment: CDR1 LGHDT and CDR2 YNNKEL (reference sequence). This CDR3 spans 15 amino acids. V gave up 1 base and J gave up 4 bases, with 13 bases separating them. The CDR3 reads CASSQVNTASYGYTF. The CDR3 region has the DNA TGTGCCAGCAGCCAAGTGAACACCGCCTCCTATGGCTACACCTTC. The variable domain in full, with the rest retrieved from reference TRBV3-1 and TRBJ1-2, is DTAVSQTPKYLVTQMGNDKSIKCEQNLGHDTMYWYKQDSKKFLKIMFSYNNKELIINETVPNRFSPKSPDKAHLNLHINSLELGDSAVYFCASSQVNTASYGYTFGSGTRLTVV.